Described below is a single T cell receptor (beta chain) sequence and its context. These data come from a study of blood T cell repertoires in COVID-19. Study as a whole: The study drew acute and convalescent COVID-19 samples from the United States, Italy and Spain.

Original methodology: Amplified reference gene primers provided the basis for estimating nucleated cell counts. Profiling relied on immunoSEQ multiplex PCR, and the TCRdb table lists in-frame clones only, not all of them. That table is the source of V, J and clone size, and D and trimming were worked out from the DNA. The sample has some 240,000 clones; roughly 88% are singletons. The sample comprised peripheral blood. The receptor comes from a woman between 35 and 50 years old who had recovered from COVID-19.

The CDR3 sequence: CATSDNSLAYGYTF. CDR3 DNA: TGTGCCACCAGTGATAACAGCCTAGCCTATGGCTACACCTTC. The chain employs TRBV24-1 and TRBJ1-2, with D unresolved. The CDR3 extends over 14 amino acids. The germline V gene encodes CDR1 KGHDR and CDR2 SFDVKD. V gave up 3 bases and J gave up 4 bases, with 11 bases separating them.